This T cell receptor (beta chain) was profiled in a study of CXCR3-negative and CXCR3-positive naive CD8 T cells (dated by TCRdb to about 2019). For the wider study: In total, some 130 million TRB reads were obtained, or roughly 1.5 +/- 0.3 million reads per library. Diversity and physicochemical repertoire analyses covered eleven to twelve donors pooled from two independent experiments. For the TRBV-TRBJ cluster analysis, the naive subsets came from 5 donors, while the memory cells came from 3 donors. Beyond this particular receptor, the publication reports: Compared with CXCR3-negative naive cells, CXCR3-positive naive cells had TRB CDR3s with higher hydrophobicity (lower Kidera factor 4), lower energy, and higher strength and volume indices. Because surface CD5, which is linked to self-reactivity in mice, was comparable between the naive subsets, TCR interaction strength was also inferred from the physicochemical properties of TRB CDR3s. Freshly isolated PBMCs were used for most assays because CXCR3 expression went down partially after cryopreservation. Naive CXCR3-negative and CXCR3-positive cells from the same donor showed similar TRBV-TRBJ usage, whereas memory cells showed distinct patterns. Both naive subsets had comparably high repertoire diversity, while memory CD8+ T cells had much lower repertoire diversity.

Its CDR3 holds 12 amino acids, cysteine through phenylalanine. No DNA has been recorded. The germline V gene provides CDR1 ENHRY and CDR2 SYGVKD. Sequencing was carried out with a NextSeq 550. The Human TCR Profiling Kit (MiLaboratory) was used to make UMI-labeled 5' RACE TRB cDNA libraries. The full amount of extracted RNA was used for cDNA synthesis, and the full amount of resulting cDNA was used for PCR amplification. Libraries were prepared in parallel with an identical number of PCR cycles. Per the source publication's procedure: MIGEC and MiXCR extracted about 53,000 +/- 10,000 unique UMI-labeled TRB cDNA molecules per library, requiring at least two reads per UMI. Each library averaged roughly 36,000 +/- 9,600 functional in-frame TRB CDR3 nucleotide clonotypes without stop codons. Diversity metrics, including normalized Shannon-Wiener and Chao1, were computed in VDJtools after downsampling to 5000 UMI-labeled TRB molecules per sample. VDJtools was used to calculate clonotype-size-weighted physicochemical properties of the central five CDR3 residues, namely interaction energy, strength, volume and Kidera factor 4. After reprocessing by TCRdb, each CDR3 protein sequence is one entry, and no DNA is given. Clone size and V and J calls follow TCRdb, not the original study. The sample's records list around 96,000 distinct CDR3 sequences. The ten largest clones take up approximately 1.5% of the sample.

For each CD8+ T cell subset, flow sorting was done in triplicate, and 300,000 to 350,000 cells per subset went directly into RLT lysis buffer. To keep memory contaminants out, a stringent definition of naive CD8+ T cells was applied: CD45RO-CCR7+CD27+CD95-. Peripheral blood mononuclear cells were isolated from buffy coats using standard density gradient centrifugation. Naive CXCR3-negative and CXCR3-positive CD8+ T cells were flow-sorted using a FACSAria III. Total RNA was extracted from sorted cells using an RNeasy Mini Kit. Of note for this clonotype: Its antigen specificity is not known.

The sequencing sample was made of naive CXCR3- CD8+ T cells from blood. The cell subset or site label, as the study defines it: CD45RO-CCR7+CD27+CD95- naive CD8+ T cells lacking CXCR3 (TNR3-). The V and J segments used are TRBV10-3 and TRBJ2-7; TCRdb lists TRBD1, though no DNA is available to test this call. This TCR came from a human donor in good health. Some clones in this sample may be carry-over from other donors' samples. The CDR3 in this case is CAISSGGYEQYF.